Presented here are 13 T cell receptor beta chains from one specimen sequenced in a study of blood T cell repertoires in COVID-19. Repertoires were generated with immunoSEQ multiplex PCR, while TCRdb's copy carries only in-frame clones and drops some. The sample has around 70,000 clones, around 86% seen once; the top ten hold roughly 30%. Source material: peripheral blood. The receptors were gathered from a woman older than 75 with active or convalescent COVID-19.

V and J are TRBV3-1 (or the pseudogene TRBV3-2) and TRBJ2-7; D is unresolved. CDR3 length: 11 residues. The V end was cut by 1 base, the J end by 5 bases, with 3 bases between. Per the germline V gene, CDR1 is LGHDT and CDR2 is YNNKEL (reference sequence). The CDR3 nucleotides read TGTGCCAGCAGCCAAGGTAACGAGCAGTACTTC. Protein: CASSQGNEQYF.

The CDR3 DNA reads as TGTGCCAGCAGTACACAGGGGAGCACCGGGGAGCTGTTTTTT. Residues: CASSTQGSTGELFF. V usage is TRBV11-3 and J usage is TRBJ2-2; TRBD1 matches at 7 bases. CDR1 SGHNT and CDR2 YENEEA come from the germline V gene. The CDR3 is 14 residues long. Unmatched junction bases numbered 5, after V lost 6 bases and J lost 4 bases.

This clone occurred a few times. The V and J genes are TRBV6-5 and TRBJ2-7, with a tentative D call TRBD2 (5 bases). CDR1 is MNHEY and CDR2 is SVGAGI in the germline V gene. The CDR3 consists of 15 residues. Trimming removed 0 bases at V and 1 base at J, with 10 bases between. The CDR3 DNA sequence: TGTGCCAGCAGTTACTCGCGGGTTGGGTCCTACGAGCAGTACTTC. Translation gives CASSYSRVGSYEQYF.

V and J are TRBV6-1 and TRBJ2-5, with 7 bases aligning to TRBD2. Germline CDR1 MNHNS, CDR2 SASEGT. This CDR3 has 14 residues. Germline trimming cut 2 bases from V and 5 bases from J; bases unmatched to any gene: 5. The chain's CDR3 is CASSEPWGGETQYF. The CDR3 nucleotides read TGTGCCAGCAGTGAACCGTGGGGAGGGGAGACCCAGTACTTC.

The chain combines TRBV20-1 with TRBJ2-3; 8 bases are shared with TRBD2. V lost 3 bases, J lost 3 bases, and 11 bases stayed unmatched. The germline CDR1 and CDR2 sequences are DFQATT and SNEGSKA (reference sequence). The CDR3 is made up of 16 amino acids. In DNA, the CDR3 is TGCAGTGCTAGTGGGCCCTCAACGGGGGGGACAGATACGCAGTATTTT. Its translation: CSASGPSTGGTDTQYF.

The rearrangement links TRBV7-2 to TRBJ2-3, with 11 nucleotides matching TRBD2. J lost 1 base, V lost 4 bases, and 1 base had no gene match. The CDR3 runs 15 residues. Per germline, CDR1 SGHTA and CDR2 FQGNSA. The CDR3 loop is CASSSLAGGTDTQYF. As DNA, the CDR3 is TGTGCCAGCAGCTCACTAGCGGGGGGCACAGATACGCAGTATTTT.

This chain joins TRBV10-3 and TRBJ2-5; D is uncertain. With 6 bases removed from V and 5 bases from J, the gap between germline ends came to 7 bases. CDR3 length: 11 amino acids. Germline assignment: CDR1 ENHRY and CDR2 SYGVKD. This chain's CDR3 is CAIRAWETQYF. Written as DNA, the CDR3 is TGTGCCATCAGAGCGTGGGAGACCCAGTACTTC.

CDR3 nucleotide sequence: TGTGCCAGCAGCTTAGGAGCAGGGGCGCCGAACACCGGGGAGCTGTTTTTT. Protein product: CASSLGAGAPNTGELFF. The chain is built from TRBV11-3 and TRBJ2-2; perhaps TRBD1 as D (6 bases). The CDR3 loop spans 17 amino acids. V lost 1 base and J 0 bases, leaving 12 bases between the germline ends. Germline loops: CDR1 SGHNT, CDR2 YENEEA.

The gene calls are TRBV19 and TRBJ1-2; D is perhaps TRBD1 (6 bases). This CDR3 is 15 amino acids long. Germline CDR1 and CDR2: LNHDA and SQIVND (reference sequence). V was cut by 3 bases and J by 5 bases, with 16 bases left in between. The CDR3 DNA is TGTGCCAGTAGTATTCTTCTGGGGGCAGGTTATGGCTACACCTTC. Its translation is CASSILLGAGYGYTF.

The V and J genes are TRBV2 and TRBJ2-2; 7 bases fit TRBD2. Germline CDR1 reads SNHLY; CDR2 reads FYNNEI. CDR3 size: 14 residues. The J segment lost 4 bases and the V segment lost 7 bases, leaving 6 bases of the junction unmatched. CDR3 sequence reads: CASTKAGLTGELFF. In DNA form, the CDR3 reads TGTGCCAGCACGAAAGCGGGGCTCACCGGGGAGCTGTTTTTT.

The chain is built from TRBV12-3 or TRBV12-4 and TRBJ2-1, with D tentatively TRBD2 (6 bases). Trimming left V 8 bases short and J 5 bases short, with 10 bases between. CDR3 size: 12 residues. The CDR3 reads CASLGGNNEQFF. CDR3 in DNA: TGTGCCAGCCTGGGAGGTAACAATGAGCAGTTCTTC.

The chain combines TRBV7-9 with TRBJ1-3; D ambiguous. The CDR3 extends over 15 amino acids. Per the germline V gene, CDR1 is SEHNR and CDR2 is FQNEAQ (reference sequence). The ends were cut back, 1 base at V and 1 base at J, with 8 bases in the middle. The CDR3: CASSLVGVSGNTIYF. The CDR3, as DNA: TGTGCCAGCAGCTTAGTCGGGGTGTCTGGAAACACCATATATTTT.

The chain uses TRBV9 and TRBJ2-3; the D is unclear. Germline CDR1 reads SGDLS; CDR2 reads YYNGEE. This CDR3 has 13 amino acids. V lost 0 bases, J lost 6 bases, and 8 bases lay in between. CDR3 residues: CASSVGEWDTQYF. CDR3 sequence (DNA): TGTGCCAGCAGCGTAGGAGAGTGGGATACGCAGTATTTT.